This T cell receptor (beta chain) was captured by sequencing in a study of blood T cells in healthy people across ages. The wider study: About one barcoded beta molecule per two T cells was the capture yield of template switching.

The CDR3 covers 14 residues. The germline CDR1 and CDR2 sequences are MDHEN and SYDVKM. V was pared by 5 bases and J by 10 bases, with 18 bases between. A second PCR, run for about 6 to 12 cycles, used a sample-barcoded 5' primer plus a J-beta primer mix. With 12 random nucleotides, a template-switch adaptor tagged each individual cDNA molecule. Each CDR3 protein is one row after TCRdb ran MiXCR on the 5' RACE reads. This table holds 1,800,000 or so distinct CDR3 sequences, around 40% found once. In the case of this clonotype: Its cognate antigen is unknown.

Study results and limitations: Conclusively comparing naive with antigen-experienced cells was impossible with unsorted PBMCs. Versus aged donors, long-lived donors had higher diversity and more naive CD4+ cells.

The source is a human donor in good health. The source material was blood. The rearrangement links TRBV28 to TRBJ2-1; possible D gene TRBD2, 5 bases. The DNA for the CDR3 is TGTGCCAGCAGTCTAGCTCTGGCTAGCCGGGAGCAGTTCTTC. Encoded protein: CASSLALASREQFF.